This note documents a single T cell receptor beta chain sequence. This record belongs to a study of shared clonotypes between healthy human individuals. Profiling relied on immunoSEQ multiplex PCR, and the TCRdb table lists in-frame clones only, not all of them. The data hold millions of clones, with approximately 93% observed a single time. The CDR3 consists of 13 residues. Germline V gene sequence: CDR1 MDHEN, CDR2 SYDVKM. Trimming cost V 6 bases and J 6 bases, with 12 bases left between them. The clonotype originates from a young man in good health. Some clones in this sample may be carry-over from other donors' samples. The chain is built from TRBV28 and TRBJ1-5, with a tentative D call TRBD1 (5 bases). Specimen: naive CD4+ T cells from PBMCs. Described subset: CD45RA+ positively selected. The chain's CDR3 is CASRPGIGQPQHF. In nucleotides, the CDR3 is TGTGCCAGCAGGCCAGGGATCGGTCAGCCCCAGCATTTT. Full variable domain (missing parts from reference TRBV28 and TRBJ1-5): DVKVTQSSRYLVKRTGEKVFLECVQDMDHENMFWYRQDPGLGLRLIYFSYDVKMKEKGDIPEGYSVSREKKERFSLILESASTNQTSMYLCASRPGIGQPQHFGDGTRLSIL.